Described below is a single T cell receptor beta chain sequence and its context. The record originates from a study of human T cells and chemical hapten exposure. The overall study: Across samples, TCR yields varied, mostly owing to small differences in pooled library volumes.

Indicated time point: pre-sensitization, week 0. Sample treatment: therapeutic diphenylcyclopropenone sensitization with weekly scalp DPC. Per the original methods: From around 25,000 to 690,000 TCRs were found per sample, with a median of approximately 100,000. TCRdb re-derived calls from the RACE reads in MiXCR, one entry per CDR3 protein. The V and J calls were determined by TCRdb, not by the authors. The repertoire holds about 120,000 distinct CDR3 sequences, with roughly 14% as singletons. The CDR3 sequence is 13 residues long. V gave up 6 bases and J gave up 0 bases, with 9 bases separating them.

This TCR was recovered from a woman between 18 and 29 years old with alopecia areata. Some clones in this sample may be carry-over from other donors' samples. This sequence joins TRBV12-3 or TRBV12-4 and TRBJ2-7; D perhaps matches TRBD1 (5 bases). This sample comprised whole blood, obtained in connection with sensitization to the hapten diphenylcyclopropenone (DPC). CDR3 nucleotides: TGTGCCAGCAGCAGGACATTCTCCTACGAGCAGTACTTC. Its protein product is CASSRTFSYEQYF.